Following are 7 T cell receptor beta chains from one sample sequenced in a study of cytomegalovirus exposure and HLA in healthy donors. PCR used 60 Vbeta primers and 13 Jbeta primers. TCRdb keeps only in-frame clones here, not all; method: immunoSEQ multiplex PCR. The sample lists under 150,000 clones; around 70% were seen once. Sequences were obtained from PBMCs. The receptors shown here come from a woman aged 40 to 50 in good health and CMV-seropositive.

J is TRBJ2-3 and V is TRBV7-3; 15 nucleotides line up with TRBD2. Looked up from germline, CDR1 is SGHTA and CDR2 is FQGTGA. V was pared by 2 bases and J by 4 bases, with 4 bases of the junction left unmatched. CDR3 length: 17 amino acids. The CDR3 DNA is TGTGCCAGCAGCTTACTCGGACTAGCGGGAGGGGCAGATACGCAGTATTTT. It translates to CASSLLGLAGGADTQYF.

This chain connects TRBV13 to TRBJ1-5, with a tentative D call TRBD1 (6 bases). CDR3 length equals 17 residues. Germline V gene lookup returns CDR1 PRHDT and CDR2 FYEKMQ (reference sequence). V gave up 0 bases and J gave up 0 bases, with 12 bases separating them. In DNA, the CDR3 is TGTGCCAGCAGCTTAGGCCCGGACAGCCATAGCAATCAGCCCCAGCATTTT. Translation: CASSLGPDSHSNQPQHF.

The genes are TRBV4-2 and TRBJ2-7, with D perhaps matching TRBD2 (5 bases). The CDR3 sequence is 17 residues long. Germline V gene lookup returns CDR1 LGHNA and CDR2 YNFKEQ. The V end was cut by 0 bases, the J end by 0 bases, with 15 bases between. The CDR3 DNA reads TGTGCCAGCAGCCAAGACTCCGGGCTAGCTAGCTCCTACGAGCAGTACTTC. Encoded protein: CASSQDSGLASSYEQYF.

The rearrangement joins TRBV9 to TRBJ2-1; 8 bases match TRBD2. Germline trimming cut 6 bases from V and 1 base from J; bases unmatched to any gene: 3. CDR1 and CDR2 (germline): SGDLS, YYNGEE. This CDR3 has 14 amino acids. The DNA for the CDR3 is TGTGCCAGCAACGGGGGGGAGTCCTACAATGAGCAGTTCTTC. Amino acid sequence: CASNGGESYNEQFF.

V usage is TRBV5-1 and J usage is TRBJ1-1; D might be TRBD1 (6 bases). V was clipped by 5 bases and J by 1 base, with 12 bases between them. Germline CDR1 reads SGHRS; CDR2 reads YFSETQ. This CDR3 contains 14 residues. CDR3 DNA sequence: TGCGCCAGCAGACGACAGGATACGAACACTGAAGCTTTCTTT. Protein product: CASRRQDTNTEAFF.

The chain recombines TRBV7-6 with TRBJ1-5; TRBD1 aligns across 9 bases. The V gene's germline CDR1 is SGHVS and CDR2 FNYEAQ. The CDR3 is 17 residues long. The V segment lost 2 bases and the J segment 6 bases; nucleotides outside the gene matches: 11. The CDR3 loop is CASSLRGGQGGGQPQHF. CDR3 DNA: TGTGCCAGCAGCTTACGGGGGGGACAGGGTGGTGGTCAGCCCCAGCATTTT.

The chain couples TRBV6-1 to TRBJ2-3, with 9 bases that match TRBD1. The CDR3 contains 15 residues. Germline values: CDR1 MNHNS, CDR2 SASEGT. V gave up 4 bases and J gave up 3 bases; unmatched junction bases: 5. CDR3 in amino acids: CASSARDRVTDTQYF. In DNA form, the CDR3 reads TGTGCCAGCAGTGCCCGGGACAGGGTGACAGATACGCAGTATTTT.